These 11 T cell receptor beta chains were sequenced from one sample in a study of shared T cell receptors in the human thymus. Data came from immunoSEQ multiplex PCR; TCRdb stores just in-frame clones and leaves some out. The table lists 500,000 to 850,000 clones, approximately 89% of them singletons. A further study also used this sample, focusing on human thymus T cells.

The sample consisted of thymocytes. These receptors came from a boy younger than two with a congenital heart defect.

CDR3 protein: CASSETGGEGDTQYF. The CDR3 DNA reads TGTGCCAGCAGTGAAACAGGGGGCGAAGGAGATACGCAGTATTTT. The chain employs TRBV2 and TRBJ2-3; 9 bases are a match to TRBD1. Trimming at V came to 2 bases and at J to 5 bases, leaving 5 bases not matched to a gene. Germline lookup yields CDR1 SNHLY and CDR2 FYNNEI. The CDR3 has 15 amino acids.

A single count supports this clone. This chain joins TRBV12-5 and TRBJ1-2; the D gene is possibly TRBD1 (5 bases). The CDR3 contains 17 residues. Germline V lookup: CDR1 LGHNT, CDR2 FRNRAP. V lost 1 base to trimming and J lost 0 bases, with 15 bases between them. As DNA, the CDR3 is TGTGCTAGTGGTTTGGGGACCTCGGAGGGGCCTAACTATGGCTACACCTTC. Translated, it gives CASGLGTSEGPNYGYTF.

V gene TRBV29-1 combines with J gene TRBJ2-1, with D unclear. The CDR3 covers 12 residues. Germline V gene lookup returns CDR1 SQVTM and CDR2 ANQGSEA. Trimming cost V 0 bases and J 6 bases, with 6 bases left between them. This chain's CDR3 is CSVEDRSNEQFF. For the CDR3, the DNA is TGCAGCGTTGAAGATAGGAGCAATGAGCAGTTCTTC.

The rearrangement joins TRBV11-2 to TRBJ1-3, with TRBD1 as a possible D gene (5 bases). The germline V and J ends were trimmed by 5 bases and 6 bases, with 14 bases remaining between them. Germline CDR1 and CDR2: SGHAT and FQNNGV. This CDR3 is built from 14 residues. The CDR3 spells CASSRPMTENTIYF. The CDR3 bases are TGTGCCAGCAGCCGTCCCATGACAGAAAACACCATATATTTT.

This chain joins TRBV25-1 and TRBJ1-5; no clear D. Germline CDR1 reads MGHDK; CDR2 reads SYGVNS. The CDR3 sequence is 15 residues long. The V end was cut by 3 bases, the J end by 1 base, with 10 bases between. The CDR3: CASSDGSRSNQPQHF. The CDR3 nucleotides are TGTGCCAGCAGTGATGGGAGTAGGAGCAATCAGCCCCAGCATTTT.

This clone showed up just once. This chain joins TRBV4-1 and TRBJ2-3; 9 bases align to TRBD2. CDR1 is MGHRA and CDR2 is YSYEKL in the germline V gene. The CDR3 covers 17 residues. J gave up 4 bases and V 0 bases, and 8 bases lay outside the gene matches. Here the CDR3 DNA reads TGCGCCAGCAGCCAAGATCGGGCGGGGGGGAAATCAGATACGCAGTATTTT. Amino acids: CASSQDRAGGKSDTQYF.

This rearrangement joins TRBV7-9 to TRBJ1-4, with TRBD1 as a possible D gene (6 bases). The CDR3 consists of 16 residues. Germline V lookup: CDR1 SEHNR, CDR2 FQNEAQ (reference sequence). Trimming shortened V by 0 bases and J by 7 bases, and 15 bases separated the two germline ends. The CDR3 bases are TGTGCCAGCAGCTTAGCTGGCCCGAGGGGGACTGAAAAACTGTTTTTT. This translates into CASSLAGPRGTEKLFF.

The rearrangement joins TRBV4-1 to TRBJ2-7, with 7 positions matching TRBD1. This CDR3 is built from 14 residues. V lost 0 bases and J lost 3; bases outside the gene matches: 2. From germline, CDR1 is MGHRA and CDR2 YSYEKL. CDR3 amino acids: CASSQEGGIYEQYF. Written as DNA, the CDR3 is TGCGCCAGCAGCCAAGAAGGGGGCATCTACGAGCAGTACTTC.

The V call is TRBV28, the J call TRBJ2-5; 12 nucleotides agree with TRBD2. The CDR3 covers 15 residues. V lost 3 bases to trimming and J lost 5 bases; unmatched junction nucleotides: 4. The germline gives CDR1 MDHEN, CDR2 SYDVKM. CDR3: CASSLTSGSEETQYF. DNA for the CDR3: TGTGCCAGCAGTTTGACTAGCGGGAGTGAGGAGACCCAGTACTTC.

The chain has TRBV4-3 and TRBJ2-6; the D is unclear. The CDR3 contains 17 residues. Trimming left V 0 bases short and J 0 bases short, with 9 bases between. From germline, CDR1 is LGHNA and CDR2 YSLEER. The CDR3 is CASSQELPYSGANVLTF. Here the CDR3 DNA reads TGCGCCAGCAGCCAAGAACTACCGTACTCTGGGGCCAACGTCCTGACTTTC.

V gene TRBV5-1 combines with J gene TRBJ2-6; D call uncertain. Trimming cost V 4 bases and J 1 base, with 9 bases left between them. Per the germline V gene, CDR1 is SGHRS and CDR2 is YFSETQ. The CDR3 covers 15 residues. CDR3 DNA: TGCGCCAGCAGCCCGGCCGGGTCTGGGGCCAACGTCCTGACTTTC. Protein sequence: CASSPAGSGANVLTF.